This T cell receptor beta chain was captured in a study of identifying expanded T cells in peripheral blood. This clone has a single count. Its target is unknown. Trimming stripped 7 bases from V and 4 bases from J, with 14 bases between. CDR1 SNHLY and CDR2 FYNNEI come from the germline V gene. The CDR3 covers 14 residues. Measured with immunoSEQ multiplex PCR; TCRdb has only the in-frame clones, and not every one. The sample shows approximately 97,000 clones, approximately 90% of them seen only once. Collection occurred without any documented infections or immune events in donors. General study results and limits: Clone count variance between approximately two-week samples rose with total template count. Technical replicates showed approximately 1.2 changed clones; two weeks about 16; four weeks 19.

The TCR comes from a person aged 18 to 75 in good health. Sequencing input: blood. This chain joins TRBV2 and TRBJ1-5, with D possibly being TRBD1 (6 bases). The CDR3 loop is CASTRTESNQPQHF. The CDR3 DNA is TGTGCCAGCACCCGGACAGAATCGAATCAGCCCCAGCATTTT.